A selection of T cell receptor beta chains follows, all from one sample in a study of blood T cell repertoires in COVID-19. TCRdb's copy holds only in-frame clones and misses some; the assay was immunoSEQ multiplex PCR. The repertoire holds around 99,000 clones, with 75% to 85% as singletons. The sequencing sample was made of peripheral blood. The receptors were gathered from a woman over 75 with active or convalescent COVID-19. Each CDR3 is given with its conserved first and last residue. The order of the fields is clone size, J gene, V gene, D gene, CDR3 protein, CDR3 DNA. The D gene is left open where the match is weak. Only part of the rows carry a size: once, few, many, or a class if the clone is expanded.

clone size: NA; J gene: TRBJ1-3; V gene: TRBV6-6; D gene: NA; CDR3 protein: CASALGDTIYF; CDR3 DNA: TGTGCCAGCGCCTTAGGGGACACCATATATTTT
clone size: NA; J gene: TRBJ2-7; V gene: TRBV6-5; D gene: NA; CDR3 protein: CASKGGASAYEQYF; CDR3 DNA: TGTGCCAGCAAGGGGGGGGCTAGCGCCTACGAGCAGTACTTC
clone size: NA; J gene: TRBJ1-1; V gene: TRBV28; D gene: TRBD1; CDR3 protein: CASSPGGNTEAFF; CDR3 DNA: TGTGCCAGCAGTCCAGGGGGCAACACTGAAGCTTTCTTT
clone size: NA; J gene: TRBJ2-7; V gene: TRBV11-1; D gene: NA; CDR3 protein: CASSLSASRHYEQYF; CDR3 DNA: TGTGCCAGCAGCTTATCGGCTAGCAGACACTACGAGCAGTACTTC
clone size: NA; J gene: TRBJ1-6; V gene: TRBV7-2; D gene: TRBD1; CDR3 protein: CASSATGARNSPLHF; CDR3 DNA: TGTGCCAGCAGCGCGACAGGGGCTCGCAATTCACCCCTCCACTTT
clone size: NA; J gene: TRBJ1-3; V gene: TRBV9; D gene: TRBD1; CDR3 protein: CASSAPTGTGVGNTIYF; CDR3 DNA: TGTGCCAGCAGCGCCCCGACCGGGACAGGGGTTGGAAACACCATATATTTT
clone size: many; J gene: TRBJ2-7; V gene: TRBV10-1; D gene: TRBD2; CDR3 protein: CASSSASGSHEQYF; CDR3 DNA: TGCGCCAGCTCTTCGGCTAGCGGGAGCCACGAGCAGTACTTC
clone size: NA; J gene: TRBJ1-1; V gene: TRBV18; D gene: NA; CDR3 protein: CASSTGRGVNTEAFF; CDR3 DNA: TGTGCCAGCTCAACGGGCCGGGGGGTGAACACTGAAGCTTTCTTT
clone size: NA; J gene: TRBJ2-1; V gene: TRBV19; D gene: NA; CDR3 protein: CASNRRDYNEQFF; CDR3 DNA: TGTGCCAGTAATCGGCGGGATTACAATGAGCAGTTCTTC
clone size: NA; J gene: TRBJ2-7; V gene: TRBV29-1; D gene: TRBD1; CDR3 protein: CSVVDRGLTYEQYF; CDR3 DNA: TGCAGCGTCGTAGACAGGGGGCTTACCTACGAGCAGTACTTC
clone size: NA; J gene: TRBJ2-3; V gene: TRBV27; D gene: TRBD1; CDR3 protein: CASSPRTGGYTDTQYF; CDR3 DNA: TGTGCCAGCAGTCCCCGGACAGGGGGGTACACAGATACGCAGTATTTT
clone size: NA; J gene: TRBJ1-1; V gene: TRBV11-2; D gene: NA; CDR3 protein: CASSLESYTEAFF; CDR3 DNA: TGTGCCAGCAGCTTAGAGTCCTACACTGAAGCTTTCTTT
clone size: NA; J gene: TRBJ2-2; V gene: TRBV5-5; D gene: TRBD2; CDR3 protein: CASSLGGGPTGELFF; CDR3 DNA: TGTGCCAGCAGCTTGGGCGGGGGGCCCACCGGGGAGCTGTTTTTT
clone size: NA; J gene: TRBJ2-4; V gene: TRBV2; D gene: TRBD1; CDR3 protein: CASNEQGLAKNIQYF; CDR3 DNA: TGTGCCAGCAACGAACAGGGGTTAGCCAAAAACATTCAGTACTTC
clone size: NA; J gene: TRBJ2-7; V gene: TRBV7-8; D gene: TRBD1; CDR3 protein: CASSVGTGESHEQYF; CDR3 DNA: TGTGCCAGCAGCGTCGGGACAGGGGAATCCCACGAGCAGTACTTC
clone size: NA; J gene: TRBJ2-1; V gene: TRBV4-3; D gene: NA; CDR3 protein: CASSQEWGLTYNEQFF; CDR3 DNA: TGCGCCAGCAGCCAAGAATGGGGGCTCACCTACAATGAGCAGTTCTTC
clone size: NA; J gene: TRBJ2-1; V gene: TRBV28; D gene: TRBD2; CDR3 protein: CASLPLAGGARDNEQFF; CDR3 DNA: TGTGCCAGCTTACCTCTCGCGGGAGGGGCCCGGGACAATGAGCAGTTCTTC
clone size: NA; J gene: TRBJ2-1; V gene: TRBV7-9; D gene: TRBD2; CDR3 protein: CASSFTSGSISKFF; CDR3 DNA: TGTGCCAGCAGTTTTACTAGCGGGAGTATCTCGAAGTTCTTC
clone size: few; J gene: TRBJ2-1; V gene: TRBV4-2; D gene: NA; CDR3 protein: CASSQDSPGSEQFF; CDR3 DNA: TGTGCCAGCAGCCAAGATTCCCCGGGTAGTGAGCAGTTCTTC
clone size: NA; J gene: TRBJ2-2; V gene: TRBV4-2; D gene: TRBD2; CDR3 protein: CASSQGLAGTNTGELFF; CDR3 DNA: TGTGCCAGCAGCCAAGGACTAGCGGGGACGAACACCGGGGAGCTGTTTTTT
clone size: NA; J gene: TRBJ1-2; V gene: TRBV6-5; D gene: NA; CDR3 protein: CASSRGPNYGYTF; CDR3 DNA: TGTGCCAGCAGTCGAGGGCCTAACTATGGCTACACCTTC
clone size: NA; J gene: TRBJ1-4; V gene: TRBV13; D gene: NA; CDR3 protein: CASSGRGRDEKLFF; CDR3 DNA: TGTGCCAGCAGCGGTCGGGGGAGGGATGAAAAACTGTTTTTT
clone size: NA; J gene: TRBJ1-1; V gene: TRBV6-5; D gene: TRBD1; CDR3 protein: CASSSLGQGNTEAFF; CDR3 DNA: TGTGCCAGCAGTTCGCTCGGACAGGGGAACACTGAAGCTTTCTTT
clone size: few; J gene: TRBJ2-1; V gene: TRBV9; D gene: TRBD2; CDR3 protein: CASSVGLAFPYNEQFF; CDR3 DNA: TGTGCCAGCAGCGTTGGACTAGCGTTTCCCTACAATGAGCAGTTCTTC
clone size: NA; J gene: TRBJ2-5; V gene: TRBV9; D gene: NA; CDR3 protein: CASSVVGGETQYF; CDR3 DNA: TGTGCCAGCAGCGTAGTTGGGGGGGAGACCCAGTACTTC
clone size: NA; J gene: TRBJ2-1; V gene: TRBV27; D gene: TRBD2; CDR3 protein: CASSPLPRLAGGNNEQFF; CDR3 DNA: TGTGCCAGCAGTCCGCTACCCAGACTAGCGGGAGGCAACAATGAGCAGTTCTTC
clone size: few; J gene: TRBJ2-2; V gene: TRBV7-3; D gene: TRBD2; CDR3 protein: CASSWGLAGGAGELFF; CDR3 DNA: TGTGCCAGCAGTTGGGGACTAGCGGGAGGAGCCGGGGAGCTGTTTTTT
clone size: NA; J gene: TRBJ2-1; V gene: TRBV4-3; D gene: TRBD2; CDR3 protein: CASSSGTSGMRQFF; CDR3 DNA: TGCGCCAGCAGCTCTGGGACTAGCGGGATGCGGCAGTTCTTC
clone size: NA; J gene: TRBJ2-4; V gene: TRBV25-1; D gene: NA; CDR3 protein: CASSDGGKLAKNIQYF; CDR3 DNA: TGTGCCAGCAGTGACGGGGGTAAACTAGCCAAAAACATTCAGTACTTC
clone size: NA; J gene: TRBJ2-1; V gene: TRBV28; D gene: NA; CDR3 protein: CATSGFNEQFF; CDR3 DNA: TGTGCCACCTCAGGGTTTAATGAGCAGTTCTTC
clone size: NA; J gene: TRBJ1-2; V gene: TRBV9; D gene: TRBD1; CDR3 protein: CASSVAYSDRENSYTF; CDR3 DNA: TGTGCCAGCAGCGTAGCATATAGCGACAGGGAAAATTCCTACACCTTC
clone size: few; J gene: TRBJ1-1; V gene: TRBV11-2; D gene: TRBD1; CDR3 protein: CASSQDRVVSEAFF; CDR3 DNA: TGTGCCAGCAGCCAGGACAGGGTAGTCTCTGAAGCTTTCTTT
clone size: NA; J gene: TRBJ2-5; V gene: TRBV6-5; D gene: TRBD2; CDR3 protein: CASSQREGRETQYF; CDR3 DNA: TGTGCCAGCAGTCAGCGGGAGGGCCGGGAGACCCAGTACTTC
clone size: few; J gene: TRBJ1-1; V gene: TRBV6-4; D gene: NA; CDR3 protein: CASSLTLQAEAFF; CDR3 DNA: TGTGCCAGCAGTCTCACCTTACAGGCTGAAGCTTTCTTT
clone size: NA; J gene: TRBJ2-4; V gene: TRBV7-2; D gene: NA; CDR3 protein: CASSRDRKNIQYF; CDR3 DNA: TGTGCCAGCAGCCGCGACAGAAAAAACATTCAGTACTTC
clone size: few; J gene: TRBJ1-5; V gene: TRBV19; D gene: NA; CDR3 protein: CASSKGRADSNQPQHF; CDR3 DNA: TGTGCCAGTAGTAAAGGGCGGGCGGATAGCAATCAGCCCCAGCATTTT